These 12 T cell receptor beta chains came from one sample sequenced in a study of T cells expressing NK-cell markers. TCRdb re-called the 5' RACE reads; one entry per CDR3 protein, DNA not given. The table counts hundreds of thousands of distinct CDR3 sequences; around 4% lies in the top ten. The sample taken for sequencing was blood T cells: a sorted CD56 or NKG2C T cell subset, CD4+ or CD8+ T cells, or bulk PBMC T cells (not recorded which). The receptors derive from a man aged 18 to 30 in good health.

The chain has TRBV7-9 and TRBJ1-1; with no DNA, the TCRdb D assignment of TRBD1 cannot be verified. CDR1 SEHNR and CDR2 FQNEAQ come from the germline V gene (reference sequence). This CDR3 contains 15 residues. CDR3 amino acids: CASSLAGQGSTEAFF.

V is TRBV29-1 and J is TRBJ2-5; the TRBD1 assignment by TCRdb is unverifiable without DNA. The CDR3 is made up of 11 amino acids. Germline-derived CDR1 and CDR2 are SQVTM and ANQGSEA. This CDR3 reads CSVGGQETQYF.

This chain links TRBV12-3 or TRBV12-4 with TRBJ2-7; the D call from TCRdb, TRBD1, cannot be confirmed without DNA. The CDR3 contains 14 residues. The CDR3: CASTSGTGVYEQYF.

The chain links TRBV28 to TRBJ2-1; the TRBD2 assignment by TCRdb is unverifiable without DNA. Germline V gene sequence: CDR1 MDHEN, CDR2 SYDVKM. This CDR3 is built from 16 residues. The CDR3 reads CASSTTSSVAYNEQFF.

The CDR3 sequence: CSGEGGTGELFF. The J gene is TRBJ2-2, the V gene TRBV20-1; TCRdb picks TRBD2, but there is no DNA to check that call. This CDR3 is built from 12 residues. The germline V gene encodes CDR1 DFQATT and CDR2 SNEGSKA (reference sequence).

The CDR3 reads CASSSVARGEAFF. V is TRBV7-3 and J is TRBJ1-1. Germline loops: CDR1 SGHTA, CDR2 FQGTGA. This CDR3 has 13 amino acids.

The chain's CDR3 is CASRRLRGGNTEAFF. V is TRBV6-5 and J is TRBJ1-1. Germline V gene lookup returns CDR1 MNHEY and CDR2 SVGAGI. The CDR3 extends over 15 amino acids.

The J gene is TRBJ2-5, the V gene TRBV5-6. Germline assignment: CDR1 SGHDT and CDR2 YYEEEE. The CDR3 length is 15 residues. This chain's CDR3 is CASSPMRWTQETQYF.

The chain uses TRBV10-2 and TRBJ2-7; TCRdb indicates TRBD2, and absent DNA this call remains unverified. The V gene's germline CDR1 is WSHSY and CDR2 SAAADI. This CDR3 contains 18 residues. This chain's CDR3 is CASSEGVTSGRSSYEQYF.

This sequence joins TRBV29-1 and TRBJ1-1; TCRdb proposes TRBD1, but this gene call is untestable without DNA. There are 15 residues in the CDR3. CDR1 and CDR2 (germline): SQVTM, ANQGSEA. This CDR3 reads CSVEATGGLNTEAFF.

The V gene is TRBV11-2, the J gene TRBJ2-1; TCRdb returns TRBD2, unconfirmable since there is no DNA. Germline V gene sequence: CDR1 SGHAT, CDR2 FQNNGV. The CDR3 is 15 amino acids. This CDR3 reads CASSPKTSEYNEQFF.

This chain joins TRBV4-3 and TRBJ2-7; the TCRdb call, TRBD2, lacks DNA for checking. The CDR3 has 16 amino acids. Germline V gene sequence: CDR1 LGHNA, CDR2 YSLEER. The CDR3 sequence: CASSQDPTSGRYEQYF.